The clone carrying this T cell receptor beta chain was seen only a few times. The germline V gene has CDR1 MNHNY and CDR2 SVGAGI (reference sequence). The CDR3 contains 14 residues. Trimming left V 4 bases short and J 4 bases short, with 13 bases between. This specimen comes from a study of T-cell memory formation after mild COVID-19. TCRdb itself ran the 5' RACE reads through MiXCR, one entry per CDR3 protein. The sample holds under 650,000 distinct CDR3 sequences, roughly 18% seen once. The chain couples TRBV6-6 to TRBJ1-1, with TRBD1 as a possible D gene (5 bases). This TCR was sampled from an adult woman who had mild COVID-19 (a few samples of this study predate the infection). Cell type and time point are not known. Sample: PBMCs or a T cell subset sorted from them (not recorded which). The CDR3 sequence: CASSSGGSSTEAFF. Written as DNA, the CDR3 is TGTGCCAGCAGTTCTGGGGGGTCGTCCACTGAAGCTTTCTTT.